These T cell receptor beta chains were read from a single sample in a study of blood T cells in healthy people across ages. TCRdb called the 5' RACE reads again in MiXCR, with one record for every CDR3 protein. The sample contains around 1,800,000 distinct CDR3 sequences, 35% to 50% of which appear only once. Sequenced input: blood. These TCRs come from a human donor in good health. Both conserved end residues are part of each CDR3. A D gene is named only where the DNA matches it firmly. Where a row states a size, it is once, few, many or the class of an expanded clone; other rows omit it.

V gene,clone size,J gene,D gene,CDR3 protein,CDR3 DNA
TRBV5-1,-,TRBJ2-3,TRBD2,CASSLRPSGEGDTQYF,TGCGCCAGCAGCTTGAGGCCTAGCGGGGAAGGAGATACGCAGTATTTT
TRBV7-2,few,TRBJ2-1,-,CASSLEGARGNEQFF,TGTGCCAGCAGCTTAGAGGGCGCAAGGGGAAATGAGCAGTTCTTC
TRBV2,few,TRBJ2-4,-,CATHLQGRFQSVQYF,TGTGCCACTCACCTACAGGGAAGATTTCAGTCGGTGCAGTACTTC
TRBV7-9,-,TRBJ1-2,-,CASSFGRRDTYGYTF,TGTGCCAGCAGCTTTGGCCGCAGGGACACCTATGGCTACACCTTC
TRBV9,few,TRBJ1-6,-,CASSPEQGLGSPLHF,TGTGCCAGCAGCCCTGAACAGGGCCTGGGATCACCCCTCCACTTT
TRBV4-3,-,TRBJ1-4,-,CASSQVEKYNEKLFF,TGCGCCAGCAGCCAAGTAGAGAAGTATAATGAAAAACTGTTTTTT
TRBV25-1,-,TRBJ1-6,-,CASSAGGGGNNSPLHF,TGTGCCAGCAGTGCCGGGGGCGGGGGCAATAATTCACCCCTCCACTTT
TRBV4-1,-,TRBJ2-3,TRBD1,CASSPRKWTGIAGVTDTQYF,TGCGCCAGCAGCCCAAGAAAGTGGACAGGGATCGCAGGGGTTACAGATACGCAGTATTTT
TRBV6-2/TRBV6-3,few,TRBJ2-5,TRBD2,CASSYLLAGGASRETQYF,TGTGCCAGCAGTTACCTCCTAGCGGGGGGTGCTTCTCGGGAGACCCAGTACTTC
TRBV3-1,-,TRBJ2-1,-,CASSQDGRDEQFF,TGTGCCAGCAGCCAGGACGGTCGGGATGAGCAGTTCTTC
TRBV29-1,few,TRBJ1-2,-,CSVAASLYGYTF,TGCAGCGTTGCGGCGAGCTTATATGGCTACACCTTC
TRBV5-5,many,TRBJ2-7,-,CATGRGSYEQYF,TGTGCCACCGGAAGGGGCTCCTACGAGCAGTACTTC
TRBV6-6,-,TRBJ2-3,TRBD2,CASRGGGGITDTQYF,TGTGCCAGCAGGGGGGGGGGAGGCATCACAGATACGCAGTATTTT
TRBV5-1,few,TRBJ2-3,-,CASSITGSRDTQYF,TGCGCCAGCAGCATTACAGGTTCGAGAGATACGCAGTATTTT
TRBV24-1,few,TRBJ2-7,-,CATSNSGVGTDYYEQYF,TGTGCCACCAGTAATTCGGGAGTGGGGACAGACTACTACGAGCAGTACTTC
TRBV7-2,-,TRBJ2-5,-,CASSRRAGETQYF,TGTGCCAGCAGCCGGAGGGCGGGAGAGACCCAGTACTTC
TRBV7-2,few,TRBJ2-5,-,CASSPSSEETQYF,TGTGCCAGCAGCCCCTCATCGGAAGAGACCCAGTACTTC
TRBV4-1,-,TRBJ2-1,-,CASSQVGRRDEQFF,TGCGCCAGCAGCCAAGTGGGACGGAGGGATGAGCAGTTCTTC
TRBV11-2,-,TRBJ2-3,-,CASSLLMSLGTDTQYF,TGTGCCAGCAGCTTATTAATGAGCCTTGGCACAGATACGCAGTATTTT
TRBV13,-,TRBJ1-2,-,CASSFYPEGGYGYTF,TGTGCCAGCAGCTTTTACCCGGAAGGCGGCTATGGCTACACCTTC
TRBV28,-,TRBJ2-5,TRBD2,CASSFGLRRRGGLTQYF,TGTGCCAGCAGTTTCGGGCTCAGGAGGCGGGGGGGACTGACCCAGTACTTC
TRBV20-1,-,TRBJ1-2,-,CSAYRDTDYGYTF,TGCAGTGCCTACCGGGACACTGACTATGGCTACACCTTC
TRBV7-2,few,TRBJ1-2,TRBD1,CASTLTGQLGSNYGYTF,TGTGCCAGCACCCTTACGGGACAGTTAGGTTCTAACTATGGCTACACCTTC
TRBV5-1,few,TRBJ2-1,-,CASSDAGTSSYNEQFF,TGCGCCAGCAGCGACGCGGGAACTAGCTCCTACAATGAGCAGTTCTTC
TRBV6-5,few,TRBJ2-7,TRBD1,CASGDRVDEQYF,TGTGCCAGCGGGGACAGGGTGGACGAGCAGTACTTC
TRBV29-1,-,TRBJ2-1,-,CRGIPGSGRRRGELLNERFF,TGCAGAGGTATCCCAGGATCGGGCCGCAGACGCGGCGAGTTGCTCAATGAGCGGTTCTTC
TRBV12-3/TRBV12-4,many,TRBJ2-7,-,CASSWTLSYEQYF,TGTGCCAGCAGTTGGACATTATCCTACGAGCAGTACTTC
TRBV29-1,few,TRBJ1-2,TRBD1,CSVEDLDRGINGYTF,TGCAGCGTTGAAGACCTCGACAGGGGGATAAATGGCTACACCTTC
TRBV19,-,TRBJ1-2,TRBD1,CASNPRGQNYGYTF,TGTGCCAGTAACCCACGGGGACAGAACTATGGCTACACCTTC
TRBV6-5,-,TRBJ2-3,-,CACSPASSPDTQYF,TGTGCCTGCAGCCCGGCTAGTTCCCCAGATACGCAGTATTTT
TRBV29-1,once,TRBJ1-1,-,CSVAGVAEAFF,TGCAGCGTTGCAGGGGTCGCTGAAGCTTTCTTT
TRBV9,-,TRBJ2-4,-,CAGSEVVEYIQYF,TGTGCCGGCAGCGAGGTGGTGGAGTACATTCAGTACTTC
TRBV12-5,-,TRBJ2-2,-,CASGDRDTKAGELFF,TGTGCTAGTGGTGACCGGGACACCAAGGCCGGGGAGCTGTTTTTT
TRBV28,-,TRBJ2-7,TRBD2,CARSSPGLSAYEQYF,TGTGCCAGGAGCTCCCCGGGACTATCAGCCTACGAGCAGTACTTC